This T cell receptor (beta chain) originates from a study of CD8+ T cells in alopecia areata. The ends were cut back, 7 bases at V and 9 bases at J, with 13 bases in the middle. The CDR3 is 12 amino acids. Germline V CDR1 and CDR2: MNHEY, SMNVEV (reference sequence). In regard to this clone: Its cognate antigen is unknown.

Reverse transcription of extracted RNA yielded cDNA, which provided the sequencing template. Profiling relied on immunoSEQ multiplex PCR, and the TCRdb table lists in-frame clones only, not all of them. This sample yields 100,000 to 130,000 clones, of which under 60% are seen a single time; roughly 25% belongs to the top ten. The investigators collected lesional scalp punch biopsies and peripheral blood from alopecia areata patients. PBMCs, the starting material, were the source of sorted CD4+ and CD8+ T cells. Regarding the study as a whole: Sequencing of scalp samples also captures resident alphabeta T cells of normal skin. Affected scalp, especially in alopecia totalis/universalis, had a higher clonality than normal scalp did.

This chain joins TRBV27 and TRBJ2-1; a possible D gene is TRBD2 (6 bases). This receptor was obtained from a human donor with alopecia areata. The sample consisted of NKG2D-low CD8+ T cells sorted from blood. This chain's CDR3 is CASTTGSGEQFF. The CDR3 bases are TGTGCCAGCACCACCGGGAGCGGTGAGCAGTTCTTC.